The 18 T cell receptor beta chains below were found in one sample sequenced in a study of control samples from healthy donors and cancer patients. Produced via immunoSEQ multiplex PCR; TCRdb's table is partial and in-frame only. The table has fewer than 500,000 clones, roughly 90% seen once. Sequenced sample: PBMCs. These receptors originate from a man in his forties or fifties with head and neck cancer.

This chain uses TRBV7-9 with TRBJ2-7; D tentatively fits TRBD1 or TRBD2 (5 bases each). The CDR3 length is 14 residues. Germline assignment: CDR1 SEHNR and CDR2 FQNEAQ (reference sequence). V lost 4 bases and J lost 0, with 10 bases in between. The CDR3 nucleotides are TGTGCCAGCAGCTCAAGGGACGGCTCCTACGAGCAGTACTTC. It specifies CASSSRDGSYEQYF. Full variable domain (remainder filled in from reference TRBV7-9 and TRBJ2-7): DTGVSQNPRHKITKRGQNVTFRCDPISEHNRLYWYRQTLGQGPEFLTYFQNEAQLEKSRLLSDRFSAERPKGSFSTLEIQRTEQGDSAMYLCASSSRDGSYEQYFGPGTRLTVT.

The V call is TRBV28, the J call TRBJ2-4, with D possibly matching TRBD1 (6 bases). CDR1 and CDR2 from the germline V gene are MDHEN and SYDVKM. CDR3 length: 15 amino acids. Trimming stripped 6 bases from V and 6 bases from J, with 18 bases between. In DNA form, the CDR3 reads TGTGCCAGCAGCCCGCATGGGACATCTCGAAACATTCAGTACTTC. Amino acids: CASSPHGTSRNIQYF.

This CDR3 is CASSERDRTTYEQYF. The CDR3 bases are TGTGCCAGCAGCGAGCGGGACAGAACTACCTACGAGCAGTACTTC. The rearrangement uses TRBV7-2 and TRBJ2-7; the D call may be TRBD1 or TRBD2 (7 bases each). V dropped 5 bases and J dropped 2 bases, with 16 bases sitting between them. The CDR3 totals 15 residues. CDR1 is SGHTA and CDR2 is FQGNSA in the germline V gene.

The chain is built from TRBV29-1 and TRBJ2-5; D possibly uses TRBD1 or TRBD2 (5 bases each). There are 16 residues in the CDR3. CDR1 and CDR2 from the germline V gene are SQVTM and ANQGSEA. The V end was cut by 6 bases, the J end by 2 bases, with 22 bases between. The chain's CDR3 is CSVLTLPRDRQETQYF. The CDR3 nucleotides read TGCAGCGTCCTAACCCTACCCCGGGACCGACAAGAGACCCAGTACTTC.

The chain links TRBV5-1 to TRBJ1-4; D possibly corresponds to TRBD1 (5 bases). V was pared by 2 bases and J by 6 bases, with 14 bases between. Germline-derived CDR1 and CDR2 are SGHRS and YFSETQ. The CDR3 contains 15 residues. The CDR3 region has the DNA TGCGCCAGCAGCTTCGACCGACAGATCTATGAAAAACTGTTTTTT. Protein product: CASSFDRQIYEKLFF.

The chain has TRBV5-4 and TRBJ2-7; 7 bases line up with TRBD1. There are 15 residues in the CDR3. CDR1 and CDR2 from the germline V gene are SGHNT and YYREEE (reference sequence). The J segment lost 1 base and the V segment lost 5 bases, leaving 9 bases of the junction unmatched. CDR3 residues: CASSAPGTVSYEQYF. DNA of the CDR3: TGTGCCAGCAGTGCCCCCGGGACAGTTTCCTACGAGCAGTACTTC.

The chain has TRBV19 and TRBJ1-1; D is possibly TRBD1 (6 bases). CDR1 and CDR2 from the germline V gene are LNHDA and SQIVND (reference sequence). Trimming pared 6 bases from V and 0 bases from J, leaving 20 bases between. This CDR3 region has 17 residues. The CDR3 loop reads CASSTGLWGQMNTEAFF. The CDR3 DNA follows: TGTGCCAGTAGCACGGGCCTCTGGGGGCAAATGAACACTGAAGCTTTCTTT.

The chain links TRBV5-1 to TRBJ1-3; D ambiguous. The V and J ends lost 1 base and 4 bases respectively, with 12 bases between them. The germline gives CDR1 SGHRS, CDR2 YFSETQ. The CDR3 is 15 residues long. The CDR3 bases are TGCGCCAGCAGCTTGACCCAGACGGGGGGAAACACCATATATTTT. This sequence encodes CASSLTQTGGNTIYF. Full variable domain (remainder filled in from reference TRBV5-1 and TRBJ1-3): KAGVTQTPRYLIKTRGQQVTLSCSPISGHRSVSWYQQTPGQGLQFLFEYFSETQRNKGNFPGRFSGRQFSNSRSEMNVSTLELGDSALYLCASSLTQTGGNTIYFGEGSWLTVV.

The rearrangement uses TRBV27 and TRBJ2-1; D is uncertain. Germline-derived CDR1 and CDR2 are MNHEY and SMNVEV (reference sequence). This CDR3 has 15 amino acids. With 3 bases removed from V and 0 bases from J, the gap between germline ends came to 9 bases. The DNA for the CDR3 is TGTGCCAGCAGTTTCGCGTTTAGCTCCTACAATGAGCAGTTCTTC. This codes for CASSFAFSSYNEQFF.

V is TRBV21-1 and J is TRBJ2-1. TRBV21-1 is shown as a pseudogene. This CDR3 has 15 amino acids. In DNA, the CDR3 is TGTGCCAGCAGAATACGGGGTGCAGGGTCCGGTGAGCAGTTCTTC. Protein: CASRIRGAGSGEQFF.

This clone was counted once. The CDR3 is CASMQRGAYEQYF. The CDR3 coding sequence is TGTGCCAGCATGCAACGCGGGGCCTACGAGCAGTACTTC. V and J are TRBV25-1 and TRBJ2-7; D perhaps matches TRBD2 (6 bases). V was clipped by 7 bases and J by 2 bases, with 12 bases between them. The CDR3 length is 13 residues. Looked up from germline, CDR1 is MGHDK and CDR2 is SYGVNS.

V usage is TRBV2 and J usage is TRBJ1-6; no clear D. From germline, CDR1 is SNHLY and CDR2 FYNNEI. V was shortened by 5 bases and J by 3 bases, with 8 bases between the two germline ends. The CDR3 is 14 residues long. The CDR3 reads CASSNGVYNSPLHF. The CDR3 coding sequence is TGTGCCAGCAGTAATGGGGTCTATAATTCACCCCTCCACTTT. Supplemented by reference TRBV2 and TRBJ1-6, the full variable domain reads EPEVTQTPSHQVTQMGQEVILRCVPISNHLYFYWYRQILGQKVEFLVSFYNNEISEKSEIFDDQFSVERPDGSNFTLKIRSTKLEDSAMYFCASSNGVYNSPLHFGNGTRLTVT.

This clone was observed a handful of times. V and J are TRBV10-1 and TRBJ2-7, with TRBD2 matching over 10 bases. Germline CDR1 and CDR2: WNHNN and SYGVQD (reference sequence). CDR3 length: 16 residues. The trim removed 3 bases at V and 7 bases at J, leaving 12 bases unmatched. The DNA for the CDR3 is TGCGCCAGCAGTGACCCGACTAGCGGGCTGGCGGGGGAGCAGTACTTC. Its translation: CASSDPTSGLAGEQYF.

On this clone: The sample has other DNA sequences that encode this CDR3 too. J is TRBJ2-4 and V is TRBV6-5, with D maybe TRBD2 (5 bases). The CDR3 length is 14 residues. V gave up 2 bases and J gave up 0 bases, with 5 bases separating them. Germline CDR1 is MNHEY and CDR2 is SVGAGI. CDR3 amino acids: CASSYGLAKNIQYF. The CDR3 DNA sequence: TGTGCCAGCAGTTACGGACTAGCCAAAAACATTCAGTACTTC.

This clone came up once. The rearrangement links TRBV15 to TRBJ1-2, with 10 bases lining up with TRBD1. J gave up 6 bases and V 0 bases, and 13 bases lay outside the gene matches. CDR1 LNHNV and CDR2 YYDKDF come from the germline V gene (reference sequence). The CDR3 loop spans 18 amino acids. Here the CDR3 reads CATSRDFEGPTGGDGYTF. DNA for the CDR3: TGTGCCACCAGCAGAGATTTTGAGGGTCCGACAGGGGGCGATGGCTACACCTTC.

This chain joins TRBV10-1 and TRBJ2-7; possible D gene TRBD2, 5 bases. The ends were cut back, 8 bases at V and 2 bases at J, with 10 bases in the middle. The CDR3 sequence is 12 residues long. The germline V gene has CDR1 WNHNN and CDR2 SYGVQD (reference sequence). The CDR3 protein is CASAGAAYEQYF. The CDR3 DNA reads as TGCGCCAGCGCCGGAGCGGCCTACGAGCAGTACTTC.

V gene TRBV19 combines with J gene TRBJ1-5; 9 bases agree with TRBD1. The CDR3 totals 15 residues. Losses at the gene ends were 8 bases for V and 6 bases for J; bases not matched to a gene: 11. Germline CDR1 reads LNHDA; CDR2 reads SQIVND (reference sequence). The CDR3 is CASGGDRVSFQPQHF. The CDR3 DNA reads as TGTGCCAGTGGGGGGGACAGGGTCTCTTTTCAGCCCCAGCATTTT.

V and J are TRBV3-1 (or the pseudogene TRBV3-2) and TRBJ1-4, with no clear D. The CDR3 runs 14 residues. Trimming pared 5 bases from V and 8 bases from J, leaving 15 bases between. Germline V gene sequence: CDR1 LGHDT, CDR2 YNNKEL (reference sequence). The CDR3: CASSSRRGGEKLFF. CDR3 sequence (DNA): TGTGCCAGCAGCTCCCGGCGCGGAGGGGAAAAACTGTTTTTT.